What follows are 11 T cell receptor beta chains derived from one specimen sequenced in a study of blood T cell repertoires in COVID-19. Repertoires were generated with immunoSEQ multiplex PCR, while TCRdb's copy carries only in-frame clones and drops some. The sample lists hundreds of thousands of clones; roughly 90% were seen once. Material for sequencing was peripheral blood. These receptors were obtained from a woman aged 60-75 years with acute or convalescent COVID-19.

This clone was seen only a few times. The rearrangement links TRBV28 to TRBJ1-1; the D is unclear. V lost 3 bases and J lost 3, with 14 bases in between. The CDR3 sequence is 15 residues long. Germline V CDR1 and CDR2: MDHEN, SYDVKM. This CDR3 is CASSFGGASHTEAFF. The CDR3 DNA reads as TGTGCCAGCAGTTTTGGTGGCGCTAGTCACACTGAAGCTTTCTTT.

The V gene is TRBV27, the J gene TRBJ2-2; TRBD2 agrees at 7 bases. This CDR3 is 14 amino acids long. J gave up 4 bases and V 2 bases, and 1 base lay outside the gene matches. The germline CDR1 and CDR2 sequences are MNHEY and SMNVEV (reference sequence). CDR3 protein: CASSLTGGTGELFF. CDR3 nucleotides: TGTGCCAGCAGTTTAACGGGGGGCACCGGGGAGCTGTTTTTT.

In its sample, this clone was seen a few times. The chain's CDR3 is CASRFRQGSEAFF. CDR3 nucleotide sequence: TGTGCCAGCAGATTCCGACAGGGCTCTGAAGCTTTCTTT. The V and J genes are TRBV12-3 or TRBV12-4 and TRBJ1-1; 7 bases fit TRBD1. This CDR3 spans 13 amino acids. The junction had 7 bases not matched to a gene; V was cut back by 6 bases and J by 6 bases.

The CDR3 DNA reads TGTGCCAGCAGCTTTAGGGGAAATTCACCCCTCCACTTT. Its translation is CASSFRGNSPLHF. The chain is built from TRBV7-3 and TRBJ1-6; weak D call: TRBD1 (5 bases). Germline V gives CDR1 SGHTA, CDR2 FQGTGA. V lost 3 bases to trimming and J lost 7 bases, with 7 bases between them. This CDR3 is built from 13 residues.

The chain combines TRBV6-6 with TRBJ2-3; possibly TRBD1 for D (6 bases). The V and J ends lost 6 bases and 6 bases respectively, with 16 bases between them. The CDR3 consists of 14 residues. Germline V gene sequence: CDR1 MNHNY, CDR2 SVGAGI (reference sequence). In nucleotides, the CDR3 is TGTGCCAGCAGACCGGACAGCCTGGCGGATACGCAGTATTTT. Residues: CASRPDSLADTQYF.

DNA of the CDR3: TGCGCCAGCAGCCCCGCCGGGACAGGTAAAGAGACCCAGTACTTC. Translating it yields CASSPAGTGKETQYF. The rearrangement links TRBV4-1 to TRBJ2-5; 8 bases match TRBD1. The CDR3 is 15 amino acids. The germline gives CDR1 MGHRA, CDR2 YSYEKL. J lost 3 bases, V lost 4 bases, and 7 bases had no gene match.

The chain employs TRBV29-1 and TRBJ1-2, with 9 bases identical to TRBD1. The V segment lost 7 bases and the J segment 4 bases; nucleotides outside the gene matches: 4. This CDR3 comprises 12 residues. Germline CDR1 and CDR2: SQVTM and ANQGSEA. DNA of the CDR3: TGCAGCGATTTGGACAGGGGCTATGGCTACACCTTC. This sequence encodes CSDLDRGYGYTF. Drawing the rest from reference TRBV29-1 and TRBJ1-2, the complete variable domain is SAVISQKPSRDICQRGTSLTIQCQVDSQVTMMFWYRQQPGQSLTLIATANQGSEATYESGFVIDKFPISRPNLTFSTLTVSNMSPEDSSIYLCSDLDRGYGYTFGSGTRLTVV.

The V call is TRBV15, the J call TRBJ2-2; the D gene is possibly TRBD1 (6 bases). Germline V CDR1 and CDR2: LNHNV, YYDKDF (reference sequence). The ends were cut back, 8 bases at V and 4 bases at J, with 14 bases in the middle. The CDR3 length is 14 residues. CDR3 sequence (DNA): TGTGCCACCCGAGACAGGAGATTCACCGGGGAGCTGTTTTTT. This codes for CATRDRRFTGELFF.

The chain carries TRBV28 and TRBJ2-1; D possibly corresponds to TRBD1 (5 bases). The germline CDR1 and CDR2 sequences are MDHEN and SYDVKM. Trimming took 11 bases from V and 8 from J, leaving 13 bases between them. The CDR3 is made up of 11 amino acids. CDR3 sequence (DNA): TGTGCCGGCGACAGTGGCCATGAGCAGTTCTTC. Translation gives CAGDSGHEQFF.

The rearrangement links TRBV7-8 to TRBJ2-7; 7 bases align to TRBD2. CDR3 length equals 14 residues. Germline trimming cut 5 bases from V and 2 bases from J; bases unmatched to any gene: 6. Germline V gene lookup returns CDR1 SGHVS and CDR2 FQNEAQ. The CDR3 nucleotides read TGTGCCAGCAGCCCACCGGGACTAACCTACGAGCAGTACTTC. This sequence encodes CASSPPGLTYEQYF.

The CDR3 bases are TGTGCCAGCAGTCCAAGCGGGAGTGGTTACGAGCAGTACTTC. Its protein is CASSPSGSGYEQYF. The chain uses TRBV6-5 and TRBJ2-7; 8 bases fit TRBD2. The CDR3 is 14 residues long. Germline loops: CDR1 MNHEY, CDR2 SVGAGI. The V segment lost 5 bases and the J segment 4 bases; nucleotides outside the gene matches: 7.